This T cell receptor beta chain was identified during a study of Tregs in tolerant kidney transplant recipients. General study results and limits: Tolerant patients' donor-specific Tregs expanded beyond overall Tregs, suggesting antigen-driven growth. Findings come from small patient numbers and require larger validation. For some patients, primers changed over time, blocking nucleotide-level comparison.

The CDR3 extends over 15 amino acids. Germline loops: CDR1 LNHDA, CDR2 SQIVND (reference sequence). Assay: immunoSEQ multiplex PCR; the TCRdb copy retains only in-frame clones and omits some. The sample includes more than 11,000 clones. Regarding this clone: Its antigen remains unknown. From the germline J gene comes the end of the CDR3, since the read stops 3 residues before it.

Related graft donors supplied nonmyeloablative bone marrow transplants, and mixed chimerism was transient. Unstimulated Tregs (CD4+CD25+CD127-) and CD4+CD25- non-Tregs were sorted from PBMCs. The sample here was CD8+ T cells from blood (PBMCs), taken 6 months after the transplant. The chain links TRBV19 to TRBJ2-2; the match to TRBD1 covers 8 bases. The TCR originated in a human patient who received a combined kidney and bone marrow transplant. Some T cells may be graft donor cells. CDR3 sequence reads: CASSMGQDLNEKLFF. The sequenced part of the CDR3 DNA is TGTGCCAGTAGTATGGGACAGGACCTCAATGAAAAG.